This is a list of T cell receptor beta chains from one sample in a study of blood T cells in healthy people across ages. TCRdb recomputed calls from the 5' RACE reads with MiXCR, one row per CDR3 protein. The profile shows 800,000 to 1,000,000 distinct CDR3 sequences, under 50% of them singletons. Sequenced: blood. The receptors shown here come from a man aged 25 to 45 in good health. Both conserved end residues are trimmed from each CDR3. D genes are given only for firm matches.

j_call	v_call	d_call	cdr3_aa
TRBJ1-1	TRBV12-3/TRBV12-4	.	ASRVGLSGEAF
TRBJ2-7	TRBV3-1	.	ASSQGPVVYNEQY
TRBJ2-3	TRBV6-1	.	ASSEPRGDTQY
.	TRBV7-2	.	ASSLWTASEQY
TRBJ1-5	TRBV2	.	ASRGFATSNQPQH
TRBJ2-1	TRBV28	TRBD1	ASSLGQGWGNEQF
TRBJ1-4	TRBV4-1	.	ASRGARNEKLF
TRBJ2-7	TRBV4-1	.	ASSQVRLGSYEQY
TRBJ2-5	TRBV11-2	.	ASSLVWGFQETQY
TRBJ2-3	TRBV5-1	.	ASKVGGLHSTDTQY
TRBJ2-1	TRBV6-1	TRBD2	ASRISGLAGGSSYNEQF
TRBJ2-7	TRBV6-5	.	ASSYSYGPGYEQY
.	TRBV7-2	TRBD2	ASSPIAGTYEQY
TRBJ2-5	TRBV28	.	ASSLSLPSETQY
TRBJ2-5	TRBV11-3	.	ASSLDTGPNPQETQY
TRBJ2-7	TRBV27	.	ASRRAGNEQY
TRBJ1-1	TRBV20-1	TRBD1	SARDPRTGITEAF
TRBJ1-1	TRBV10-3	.	AISETTMNTEAF
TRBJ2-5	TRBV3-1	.	ASSPGTWGETQY
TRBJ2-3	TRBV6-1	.	ASSADSHVGY
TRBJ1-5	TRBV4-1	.	ASSQVAGEQPQH
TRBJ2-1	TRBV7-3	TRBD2	ASSLRTSGLGNEQF
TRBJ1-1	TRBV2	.	ASSVRRQGNTEAF
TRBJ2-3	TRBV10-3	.	AISETGTGDTDTQY
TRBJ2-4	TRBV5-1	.	ASTLDGASTIQY
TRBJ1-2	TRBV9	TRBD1	ASSLQPGQVVSYT
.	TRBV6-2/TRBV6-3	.	ASSRVDEQY
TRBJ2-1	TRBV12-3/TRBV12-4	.	ASSSQGDEQF
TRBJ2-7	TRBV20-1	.	SARDWGASYEQY
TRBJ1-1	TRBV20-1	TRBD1	SLTGDGHTEAF
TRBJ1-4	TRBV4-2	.	ASSQDSEKLF
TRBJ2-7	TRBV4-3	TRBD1	ASSQGNTGDERY
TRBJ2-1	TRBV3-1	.	ASAPSQAGTSPF
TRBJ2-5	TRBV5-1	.	ASSFGRGQETQY
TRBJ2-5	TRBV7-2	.	AGSPRSSRTQY
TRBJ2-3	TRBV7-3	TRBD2	ASSVLSGGATDTQY
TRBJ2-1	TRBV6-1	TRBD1	ASSKAETGGGNEQF
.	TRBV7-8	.	ASSPLNAVYEQY
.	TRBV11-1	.	ASSERDTTYEQY
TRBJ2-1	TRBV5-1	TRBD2	ASSGEAGTSQRQF
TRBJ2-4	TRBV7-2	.	ASSLTTNIQY
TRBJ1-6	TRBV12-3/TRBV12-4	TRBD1	ASWDRGSSPLH
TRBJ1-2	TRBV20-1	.	SAEVREGFYGYT
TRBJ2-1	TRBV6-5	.	ASSYSKHFGNEQF
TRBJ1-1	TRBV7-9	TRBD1	ASSADRVLDTEAF
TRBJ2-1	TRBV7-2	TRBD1	AGSLVQGEQF
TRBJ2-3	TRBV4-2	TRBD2	ASSQSLAGEFTDTQY
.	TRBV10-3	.	AIRAPGAQTYEQY